The present entry profiles one T cell receptor (beta chain) with its context. Antigen specificity is unknown. The same CDR3 is also encoded by other DNA sequences in this sample. Donors, without exception, were Caucasian adults residing in Nashville, Tennessee. This entry belongs to a study of shared clonotypes between healthy human individuals. V lost 3 bases and J lost 3; bases outside the gene matches: 5. From germline, CDR1 is MDHEN and CDR2 SYDVKM. The CDR3 extends over 15 amino acids. Findings of the study overall: There were few donors, and this limited the genetic and exposure-history diversity represented. Non-shared clonotypes displayed generation probabilities falling below those of clonotypes present in all four donors.

The table came from immunoSEQ multiplex PCR; TCRdb's copy has only in-frame clones and leaves some out. The sample includes about 1,500,000 clones, 96% of them seen just once. The chain has TRBV28 and TRBJ2-3; 8 positions match TRBD1. The TCR comes from a man younger than 40 in good health. Specimen: naive CD4+ T cells sorted from blood. The sample's subset: CD45RA+ positively selected. This CDR3 reads CASSFSGQGTDTQYF. DNA for the CDR3: TGTGCCAGCAGTTTCTCCGGACAGGGTACAGATACGCAGTATTTT. The complete variable domain, with remaining parts taken from reference TRBV28 and TRBJ2-3, reads DVKVTQSSRYLVKRTGEKVFLECVQDMDHENMFWYRQDPGLGLRLIYFSYDVKMKEKGDIPEGYSVSREKKERFSLILESASTNQTSMYLCASSFSGQGTDTQYFGPGTRLTVL.